The T cell receptor beta chain under discussion was sequenced for a study of blood T cells in healthy people across ages. Turning to the study itself: Using template switching, researchers captured about one barcoded beta molecule for each two T cells. Study conclusions and caveats: As naive T cell percentage varied, TCR beta diversity correlated strongly with it. The authors considered diversity estimates from one million T cells to be underestimates.

With respect to this clonotype: Antigen unknown.

The second PCR ran roughly 6 to 11 cycles with a sample-barcoded 5' primer and J-beta primers. Using its own MiXCR run on the 5' RACE reads, TCRdb lists one record per CDR3 protein. Counted here are about 580,000 distinct CDR3 sequences, around 48% occurring once; the ten biggest clones make up roughly 25%. Trimming cost V 3 bases and J 0 bases, with 10 bases left between them. Germline CDR1 reads SGHRS; CDR2 reads YFSETQ. CDR3 size: 16 residues. The clonotype was recovered from a man aged 80 or over in good health. Sequencing used blood. The chain links TRBV5-1 to TRBJ1-6; D remains unclear. The CDR3, as DNA: TGCGCCAGCAGCTCCGGACTGAGCTCCTATAATTCACCCCTCCACTTT. This gives the protein CASSSGLSSYNSPLHF.